Listed below are T cell receptor beta chains from one sample, sequenced in a study of blood T cell repertoires in COVID-19. Assay: immunoSEQ multiplex PCR; the TCRdb copy retains only in-frame clones and omits some. Of 150,000 to 200,000 clones listed, roughly four fifths are singletons. The sample consisted of peripheral blood. The receptors stem from a woman older than 75 with acute or convalescent COVID-19. The CDR3 runs from the conserved cysteine through the conserved F or W. The order of the fields is V gene, J gene, CDR3 protein.

>TRBV27|TRBJ2-5
CASSSWDRTQETQYF
>TRBV7-9|TRBJ2-5
CASSFTGGPRETQYF
>TRBV6-6|TRBJ1-1
CASSPSGFEAFF
>TRBV5-5|TRBJ2-7
CASRLDYAYEQYF
>TRBV7-9|TRBJ1-3
CASSPGHNSGNTIYF
>TRBV18|TRBJ1-2
CASSERGSHYGYTF
>TRBV6-5|TRBJ1-6
CASTMATYNSPLHF
>TRBV24-1|TRBJ2-2
CATSAGGTGELFF
>TRBV2|TRBJ1-1
CASSVRQAAQNTEAFF
>TRBV19|TRBJ1-6
CASSARPEGGYNSPLHF
>TRBV5-1|TRBJ2-2
CASSVQGSGELFF
>TRBV6-5|TRBJ2-1
CASSPGLYNEQFF
>TRBV5-1|TRBJ2-1
CASAVLSASSYNEQFF
>TRBV29-1|TRBJ2-5
CSVEPSDNEQETQYF
>TRBV3-1/TRBV3-2|TRBJ2-7
CASSQERRLAGVNEQYF
>TRBV15|TRBJ1-3
CATSRDLVEIGSTIYF
>TRBV15|TRBJ2-1
CATSAGYNEQFF
>TRBV29-1|TRBJ1-2
CSVVGGRGLYGYTF
>TRBV5-6|TRBJ1-4
CASSLRTGPEKLFF
>TRBV6-6|TRBJ2-1
CASTNSGNYNEQFF
>TRBV30|TRBJ2-2
CAWSGASNTGELFF
>TRBV18|TRBJ1-1
CASSSTGERVLEAFF
>TRBV25-1|TRBJ2-3
CASSATGVDTQYF
>TRBV20-1|TRBJ2-6
CSASTAEWSGANVLTF
>TRBV19|TRBJ1-1
CASIDRIEAFF
>TRBV27|TRBJ2-7
CASSLIRGEQYF
>TRBV3-1/TRBV3-2|TRBJ2-2
CASSHPGGRGLDTGELFF
>TRBV15|TRBJ2-1
CATGPGQGWNEQFF
>TRBV12-3/TRBV12-4|TRBJ1-1
CASSPSTEAFF
>TRBV3-1/TRBV3-2|TRBJ2-7
CASSQIAGGAYEQYF
>TRBV19|TRBJ2-1
CASSIQGASYNEQFF
>TRBV4-1|TRBJ1-5
CASSQGGQQPQHF
>TRBV4-1|TRBJ2-3
CASSHSLGTSTDTQYF
>TRBV19|TRBJ2-7
CASSIDLQGAGYEQYF
>TRBV7-6|TRBJ2-1
CASSLYQVGGNEQFF
>TRBV19|TRBJ1-1
CASTGATPNTEAFF
>TRBV30|TRBJ1-6
CAWNRVASPLHF
>TRBV18|TRBJ1-2
CASSPPGSGIYGYTF
>TRBV28|TRBJ1-5
CASSLFGDRAVDNQPQHF
>TRBV7-8|TRBJ2-3
CASSLRPRSTDTQYF
>TRBV2|TRBJ1-1
CASSRQGPGSSEAFF
>TRBV7-2|TRBJ1-4
CASSTRQGAGEKLFF
>TRBV6-5|TRBJ1-5
CASSTGQINQPQHF
>TRBV27|TRBJ1-3
CASSPDPPGIGNTIYF
>TRBV29-1|TRBJ1-1
CSVEDRGLEAFF
>TRBV6-6|TRBJ2-2
CASSYAVIATGELFF
>TRBV5-1|TRBJ2-5
CASSFGGGGETQYF
>TRBV5-5|TRBJ1-2
CASSPSQDTYGYTF
>TRBV9|TRBJ2-1
CASSYGLAVYNEQFF
>TRBV6-6|TRBJ2-7
CASSPHRQGSSEQYF
>TRBV3-1/TRBV3-2|TRBJ1-3
CASSRTGTGGNTIYF
>TRBV6-2/TRBV6-3|TRBJ1-5
CASSYTQLDQPQHF
>TRBV7-9|TRBJ1-2
CASSLEDRPRGYTF
>TRBV3-1/TRBV3-2|TRBJ2-3
CASSLEYKGLAGGPGTDTQYF
>TRBV19|TRBJ2-3
CASSDDTATDTQYF
>TRBV3-1/TRBV3-2|TRBJ2-2
CASSPSREATGELFF
>TRBV5-1|TRBJ1-2
CASSHGQSSTF
>TRBV3-1/TRBV3-2|TRBJ2-7
CASSQSGISYEQYF
>TRBV5-1|TRBJ2-2
CASSPLAGGNTGELFF
>TRBV27|TRBJ2-7
CASSWASGTPSYEQYF